This T cell receptor (beta chain) was sequenced during a study of blood T cell repertoires in COVID-19. Overall study context: Spain, Italy and the United States supplied samples that represented acute and convalescent COVID-19. Sources were T cells, B-cell-depleted T cells, or PBMCs; the material itself was cDNA or gDNA.

Original processing notes: The authors estimated nucleated cell counts from reference gene primer amplification. The method was immunoSEQ multiplex PCR; TCRdb's version includes in-frame clones alone and lacks a portion of them. V and J calls and clone size are those listed in that table; D and trimming were worked out from the DNA. The table lists 60,000 or so clones, approximately 90% of them singletons. Specimen: peripheral blood. The receptor comes from a human donor with active COVID-19. The donor label of this sample is uncertain.

The CDR3 is CASRKPGGNYGYTF. The CDR3 nucleotides read TGTGCCAGCCGGAAACCAGGGGGTAACTATGGCTACACCTTC. This sequence joins TRBV19 and TRBJ1-2; 7 nucleotides match TRBD1. The CDR3 spans 14 residues. V lost 9 bases and J lost 1; bases outside the gene matches: 8. The germline gives CDR1 LNHDA, CDR2 SQIVND (reference sequence). Supplemented by reference TRBV19 and TRBJ1-2, the full variable domain reads DGGITQSPKYLFRKEGQNVTLSCEQNLNHDAMYWYRQDPGQGLRLIYYSQIVNDFQKGDIAEGYSVSREKKESFPLTVTSAQKNPTAFYLCASRKPGGNYGYTFGSGTRLTVV.